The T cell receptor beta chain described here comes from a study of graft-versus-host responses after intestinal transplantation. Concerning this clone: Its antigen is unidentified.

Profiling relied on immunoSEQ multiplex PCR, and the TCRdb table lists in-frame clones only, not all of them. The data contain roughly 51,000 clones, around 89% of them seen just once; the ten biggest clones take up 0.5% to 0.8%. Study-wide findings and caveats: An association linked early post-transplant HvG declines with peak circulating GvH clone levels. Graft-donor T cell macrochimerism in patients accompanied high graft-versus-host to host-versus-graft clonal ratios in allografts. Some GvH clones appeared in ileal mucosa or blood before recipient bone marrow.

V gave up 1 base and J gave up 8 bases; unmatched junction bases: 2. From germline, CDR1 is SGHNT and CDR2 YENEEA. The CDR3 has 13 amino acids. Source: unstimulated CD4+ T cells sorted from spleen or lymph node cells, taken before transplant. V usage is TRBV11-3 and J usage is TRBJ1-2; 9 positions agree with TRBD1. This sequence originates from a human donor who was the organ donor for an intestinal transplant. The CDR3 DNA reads TGTGCCAGCAGCTTAGGAGGGACAGGGGGCTACACCTTC. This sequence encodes CASSLGGTGGYTF. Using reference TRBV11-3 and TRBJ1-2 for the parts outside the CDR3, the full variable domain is EAGVVQSPRYKIIEKKQPVAFWCNPISGHNTLYWYLQNLGQGPELLIRYENEEAVDDSQLPKDRFSAERLKGVDSTLKIQPAELGDSAVYLCASSLGGTGGYTFGSGTRLTVV.